This T cell receptor (beta chain) appears in the sequencing data of a study of regulatory T cells in long-lasting Graves disease. Time point described: newly diagnosed GD, antithyroid drugs for less than 3 months. RNA from PBMCs was the source of the TCR library. Criteria from the American Thyroid Association guidelines were applied to diagnose Graves' disease. Sequencing libraries for TCR beta were prepared with iRepertoire HTBI primers and Arm-PCR of CDR3 regions. TCRdb reprocessed the multiplex PCR reads via MiXCR and lists one record per CDR3 protein. This table holds over 350,000 distinct CDR3 sequences, 12% to 15% found once. These data were also reused for a study on T cells in Graves' hyperthyroidism and ophthalmopathy. In that study: Most clonotypes expanded in the thyroid (above 0.001) were also present in blood.

The specimen comprised peripheral blood mononuclear cells (PBMCs), sampled at new diagnosis, from a patient treated with antithyroid drugs. The sequence derives from a woman aged 50 to 60 with Graves disease.

CDR3 in DNA: TGCAGCGGACAGGGAACCTACAATGAGCAGTTCTTC. Translating gives CSGQGTYNEQFF. V gene TRBV29-1 combines with J gene TRBJ2-1, with 7 nucleotides matching TRBD1. From germline, CDR1 is SQVTM and CDR2 ANQGSEA. The junction had 2 bases not matched to a gene; V was cut back by 7 bases and J by 2 bases. The CDR3 has 12 residues.